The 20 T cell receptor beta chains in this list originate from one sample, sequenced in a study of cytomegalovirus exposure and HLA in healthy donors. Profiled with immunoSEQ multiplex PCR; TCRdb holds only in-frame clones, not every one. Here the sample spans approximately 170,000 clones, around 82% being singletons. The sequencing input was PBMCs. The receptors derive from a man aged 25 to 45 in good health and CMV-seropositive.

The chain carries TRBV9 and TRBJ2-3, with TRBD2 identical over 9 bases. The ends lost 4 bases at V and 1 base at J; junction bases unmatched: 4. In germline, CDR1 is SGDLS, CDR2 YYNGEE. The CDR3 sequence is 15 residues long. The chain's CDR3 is CASSSWTSGTDTQYF. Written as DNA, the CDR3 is TGTGCCAGCAGCTCGTGGACTAGCGGCACAGATACGCAGTATTTT. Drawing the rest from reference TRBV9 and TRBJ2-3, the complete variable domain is DSGVTQTPKHLITATGQRVTLRCSPRSGDLSVYWYQQSLDQGLQFLIQYYNGEERAKGNILERFSAQQFPDLHSELNLSSLELGDSALYFCASSSWTSGTDTQYFGPGTRLTVL.

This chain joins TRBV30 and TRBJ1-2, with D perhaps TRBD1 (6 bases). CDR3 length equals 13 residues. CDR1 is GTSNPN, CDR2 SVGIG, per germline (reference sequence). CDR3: CATGAPGGYGYTF. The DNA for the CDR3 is TGTGCGACGGGGGCCCCGGGGGGATATGGCTACACCTTC. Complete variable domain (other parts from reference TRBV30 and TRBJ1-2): SQTIHQWPATLVQPVGSPLSLECTVEGTSNPNLYWYRQAAGRGLQLLFYSVGIGQISSEVPQNLSASRPQDRQFILSSKKLLLSDSGFYLCATGAPGGYGYTFGSGTRLTVV.

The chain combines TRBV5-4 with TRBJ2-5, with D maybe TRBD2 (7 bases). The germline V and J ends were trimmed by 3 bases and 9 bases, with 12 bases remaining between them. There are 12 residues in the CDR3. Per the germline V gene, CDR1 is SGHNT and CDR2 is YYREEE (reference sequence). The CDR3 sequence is CASSSGGPAQYF. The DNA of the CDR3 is TGTGCCAGCAGCTCCGGGGGGCCGGCCCAGTACTTC.

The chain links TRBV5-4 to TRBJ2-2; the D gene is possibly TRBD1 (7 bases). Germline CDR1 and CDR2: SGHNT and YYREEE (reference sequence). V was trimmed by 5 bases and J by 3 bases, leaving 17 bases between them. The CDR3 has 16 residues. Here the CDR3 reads CASRGLGTADTGELFF. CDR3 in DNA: TGTGCCAGCAGGGGACTCGGGACAGCAGACACCGGGGAGCTGTTTTTT.

DNA of the CDR3: TGTGCCAGCAGGCCAAACCTTAGACTAGCTGATGAGCAGTTCTTC. Translating gives CASRPNLRLADEQFF. The chain joins TRBV7-9 to TRBJ2-1; 7 bases map to TRBD2. Germline V gene sequence: CDR1 SEHNR, CDR2 FQNEAQ (reference sequence). The J segment lost 8 bases and the V segment lost 6 bases, leaving 13 bases of the junction unmatched. The CDR3 is 15 amino acids. The complete variable domain, with remaining parts taken from reference TRBV7-9 and TRBJ2-1, reads DTGVSQNPRHKITKRGQNVTFRCDPISEHNRLYWYRQTLGQGPEFLTYFQNEAQLEKSRLLSDRFSAERPKGSFSTLEIQRTEQGDSAMYLCASRPNLRLADEQFFGPGTRLTVL.

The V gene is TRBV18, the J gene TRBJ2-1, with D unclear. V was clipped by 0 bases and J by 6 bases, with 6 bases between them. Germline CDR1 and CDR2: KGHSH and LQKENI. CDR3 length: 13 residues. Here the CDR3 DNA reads TGTGCCAGCTCACCACCGTCGGTCAATGAGCAGTTCTTC. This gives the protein CASSPPSVNEQFF.

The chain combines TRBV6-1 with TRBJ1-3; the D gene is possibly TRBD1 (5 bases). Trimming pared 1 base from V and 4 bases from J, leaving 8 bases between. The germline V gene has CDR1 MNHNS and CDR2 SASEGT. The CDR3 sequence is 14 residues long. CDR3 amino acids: CASSEVQGGNTIYF. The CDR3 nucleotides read TGTGCCAGCAGTGAAGTCCAGGGAGGAAACACCATATATTTT.

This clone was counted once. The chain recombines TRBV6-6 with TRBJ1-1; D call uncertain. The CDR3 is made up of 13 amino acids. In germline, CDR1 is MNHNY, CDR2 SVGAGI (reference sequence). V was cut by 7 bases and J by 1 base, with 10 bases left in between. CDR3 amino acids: CASNRLKNTEAFF. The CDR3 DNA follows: TGTGCCAGCAATAGACTCAAGAACACTGAAGCTTTCTTT.

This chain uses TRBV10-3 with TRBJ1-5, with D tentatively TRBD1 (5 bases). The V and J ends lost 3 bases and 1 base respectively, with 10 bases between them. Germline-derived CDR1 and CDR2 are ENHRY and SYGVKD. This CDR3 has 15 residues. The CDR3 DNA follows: TGTGCCATCAGTGACCCAGGGTCCAGCAATCAGCCCCAGCATTTT. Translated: CAISDPGSSNQPQHF.

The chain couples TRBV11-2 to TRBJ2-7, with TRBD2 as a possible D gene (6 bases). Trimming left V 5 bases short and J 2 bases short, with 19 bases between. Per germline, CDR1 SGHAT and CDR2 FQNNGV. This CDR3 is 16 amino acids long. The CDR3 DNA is TGTGCCAGCAGCCCTCTCCGGGGGAATGAGGCCTACGAGCAGTACTTC. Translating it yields CASSPLRGNEAYEQYF.

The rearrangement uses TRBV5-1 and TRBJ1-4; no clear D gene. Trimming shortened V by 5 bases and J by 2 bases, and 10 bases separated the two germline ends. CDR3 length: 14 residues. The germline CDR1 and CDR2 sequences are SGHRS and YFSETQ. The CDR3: CASRFGMTNEKLFF. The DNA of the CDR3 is TGCGCCAGCAGGTTCGGGATGACTAATGAAAAACTGTTTTTT.

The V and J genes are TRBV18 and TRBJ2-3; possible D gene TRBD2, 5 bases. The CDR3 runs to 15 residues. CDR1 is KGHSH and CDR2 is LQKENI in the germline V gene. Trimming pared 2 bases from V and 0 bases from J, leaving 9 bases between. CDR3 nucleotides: TGTGCCAGCTCACCAACAGCGGTTAGCACAGATACGCAGTATTTT. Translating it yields CASSPTAVSTDTQYF.

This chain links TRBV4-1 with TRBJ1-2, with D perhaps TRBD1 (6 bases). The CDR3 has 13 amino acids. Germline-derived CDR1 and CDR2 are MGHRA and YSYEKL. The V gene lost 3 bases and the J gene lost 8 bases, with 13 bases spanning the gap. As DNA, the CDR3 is TGCGCCAGCAGCCATACAGGGATACAGGGCTACACCTTC. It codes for CASSHTGIQGYTF.

CDR3 residues: CASSVEKGVGEQFF. Here the CDR3 DNA reads TGTGCCAGCAGCGTCGAAAAGGGGGTAGGTGAGCAGTTCTTC. V and J are TRBV7-9 and TRBJ2-1; maybe TRBD1 (6 bases). Per germline, CDR1 SEHNR and CDR2 FQNEAQ (reference sequence). This CDR3 comprises 14 residues. The V and J ends lost 5 bases and 9 bases respectively, with 17 bases between them.

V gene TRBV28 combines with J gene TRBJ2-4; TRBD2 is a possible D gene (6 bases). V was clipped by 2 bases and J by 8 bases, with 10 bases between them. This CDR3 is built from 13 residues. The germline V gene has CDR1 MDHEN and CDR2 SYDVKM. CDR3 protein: CASSLAGRHIQYF. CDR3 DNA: TGTGCCAGCAGTTTAGCAGGGAGGCACATTCAGTACTTC.

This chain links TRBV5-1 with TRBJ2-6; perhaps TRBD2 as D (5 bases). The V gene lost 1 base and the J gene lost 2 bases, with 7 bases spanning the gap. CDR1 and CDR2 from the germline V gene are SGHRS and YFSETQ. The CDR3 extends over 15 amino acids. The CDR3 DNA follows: TGCGCCAGCAGCTTGAACGGGGCTGGGGCCAACGTCCTGACTTTC. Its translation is CASSLNGAGANVLTF.

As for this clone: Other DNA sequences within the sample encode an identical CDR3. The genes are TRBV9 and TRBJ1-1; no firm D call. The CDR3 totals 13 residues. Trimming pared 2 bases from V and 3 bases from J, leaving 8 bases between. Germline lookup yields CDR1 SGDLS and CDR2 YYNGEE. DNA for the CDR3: TGTGCCAGCAGCGTTCGGGAGGACACTGAAGCTTTCTTT. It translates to CASSVREDTEAFF. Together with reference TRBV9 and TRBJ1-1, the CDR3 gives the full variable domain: DSGVTQTPKHLITATGQRVTLRCSPRSGDLSVYWYQQSLDQGLQFLIQYYNGEERAKGNILERFSAQQFPDLHSELNLSSLELGDSALYFCASSVREDTEAFFGQGTRLTVV.

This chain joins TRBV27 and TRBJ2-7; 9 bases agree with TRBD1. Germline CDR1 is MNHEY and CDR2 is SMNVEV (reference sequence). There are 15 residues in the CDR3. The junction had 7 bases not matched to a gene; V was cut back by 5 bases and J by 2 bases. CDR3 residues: CASSPGQGRTYEQYF. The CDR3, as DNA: TGTGCCAGCAGTCCAGGACAGGGGAGGACCTACGAGCAGTACTTC.

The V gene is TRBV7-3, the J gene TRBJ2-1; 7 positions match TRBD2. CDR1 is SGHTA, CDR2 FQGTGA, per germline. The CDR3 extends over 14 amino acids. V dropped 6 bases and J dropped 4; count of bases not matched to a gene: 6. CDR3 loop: CASRSGTNYNEQFF. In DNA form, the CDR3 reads TGTGCCAGCAGGTCCGGGACTAATTACAATGAGCAGTTCTTC. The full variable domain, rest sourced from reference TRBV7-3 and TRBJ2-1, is GAGVSQTPSNKVTEKGKYVELRCDPISGHTALYWYRQSLGQGPEFLIYFQGTGAADDSGLPNDRFFAVRPEGSVSTLKIQRTERGDSAVYLCASRSGTNYNEQFFGPGTRLTVL.

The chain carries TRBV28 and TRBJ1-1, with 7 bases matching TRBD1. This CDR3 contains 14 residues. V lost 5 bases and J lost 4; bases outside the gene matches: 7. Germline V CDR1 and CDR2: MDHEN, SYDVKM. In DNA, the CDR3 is TGTGCCAGCAGTCTTATAGCAGGGGGCACTGAAGCTTTCTTT. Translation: CASSLIAGGTEAFF.